The T cell receptor beta chain under discussion was sequenced for a study of OX40 agonist ivuxolimab in advanced cancers. Turning to the overall study: Ivuxolimab was an agonistic, fully human IgG2 monoclonal antibody directed against OX40 (CD134), a costimulatory receptor. Intravenous ivuxolimab was administered to patients every 2 weeks at six dose levels: 0.01, 0.1, 0.3, 1.5, 3 and 10 mg/kg. Of the approximately 50 dose-escalation patients, hepatocellular carcinoma was present in approximately 20, melanoma in around 15, renal cell carcinoma in 9 and head and neck cancer in 9. The dose-escalation cohort was 82.7% male with a mean age of approximately 60 years, ranging from roughly 20 to 80. Prior anti-PD-1, anti-PD-L1 or anti-CTLA-4 therapy was permitted, and about two fifths of dose-escalation patients had received checkpoint inhibitors. Partial responses occurred in three dose-escalation patients, of whom one had hepatocellular carcinoma and two had cutaneous melanoma. The point of sequencing TCRbeta in the periphery was to test whether ivuxolimab changed TCR sequence diversity and drove clonal T-cell expansion. The paper covers the monotherapy dose-escalation part of the phase I ivuxolimab trial, which included N ≈ 57 patients. The paper's findings and limits, for the study overall: After ivuxolimab, CD8+ T cells had more expanded clones than CD4+ T cells on average. At doses of 0.1 to 3.0 mg/kg, clonal expansion of both CD4+ and CD8+ T cells in blood was seen between baseline and week 6. In the 0.1-3.0 mg/kg groups, partial responders were among the patients with the lowest normalized peripheral clonal expansion, particularly in CD8+ T cells. Low levels of normalized T-cell clonal expansion were also seen in some patients who did not respond. Which antigens the clonally expanded peripheral T cells were specific for was not determined.

Patients with a history of autoimmune disease or receiving systemic immunosuppression were excluded from the trial. Peripheral blood for TCR sequencing was collected from all dose cohorts at baseline, on cycle 4 day 1, and on cycle 7 day 1. Samples were obtained from an open-label, multicenter, first-in-human phase I dose-escalation trial of ivuxolimab. Adults with locally advanced or metastatic head and neck squamous cell, hepatocellular, melanoma or renal cell carcinoma were enrolled in the trial. Before TCR sequencing, CD4+ T cells and CD8+ T cells were sorted from peripheral blood as separate populations. To sequence the TCRbeta CDR3 region, genomic DNA was isolated from the sorted cells. The immunoSEQ Assay was used for sequencing of TCRbeta CDR3 regions. Entries here come from immuneACCESS through TCRdb and include only in-frame sequences with V and J called. Some clones fail to appear in such tables; in the studies checked, an unresolved V gene covers under half of the shortfall, and the cause of the remainder is unknown. This sample gives 25,000 to 40,000 clones in total; around 83% of them show up just once. Approximately 21% of the sample belongs to the ten largest clones.

CDR1 SNHLY and CDR2 FYNNEI were looked up in the germline V gene. The CDR3, from cysteine to phenylalanine, totals 11 residues. The only DNA kept is the CDR3, 33 bases in frame from the first base. Trimming takes 9 bases off V and 4 bases off J; junction bases not matched to a gene: 2. Concerning this clone: Its antigen is unknown. Nothing much larger sits one base from this clone, and base qualities are not available.

The source was CD4+ or CD8+ T cells sorted from blood, collected in a trial of the OX40 agonist ivuxolimab. The rearranged chain carries TRBV2 and TRBJ1-1, and TRBD1 matches 7 of the central bases. This TCR was sampled from an adult with an advanced solid tumor such as melanoma, head and neck, liver or kidney cancer. This receptor has the CDR3 CASQGGTEAFF. The bases are TGTGCCAGTCAGGGGGGCACTGAAGCTTTCTTT.